These 17 T cell receptor beta chains originate from one sample sequenced in a study of regulatory T cells in long-lasting Graves disease. For TCR beta, libraries came from iRepertoire HTBI primers and Arm-PCR of CDR3 regions. TCRdb used MiXCR to reprocess the multiplex PCR reads, holding one entry per CDR3 protein. The sample gives around 480,000 distinct CDR3 sequences, 15% to 20% of which show up once; around a quarter is in the top ten. The time point denotes: newly diagnosed GD, antithyroid drugs for less than 3 months. PBMC-derived RNA was used for the TCR library. These data were also reused for a study on T cells in Graves' hyperthyroidism and ophthalmopathy.

Sequences were derived from peripheral blood mononuclear cells (PBMCs), sampled at new diagnosis, from a patient treated with antithyroid drugs. These receptors all come from a woman aged 35-65 years with Graves disease.

The table lists this clonotype with a few counts. The gene calls are TRBV18 and TRBJ1-6, with a tentative D call TRBD1 (6 bases). In germline, CDR1 is KGHSH, CDR2 LQKENI. V lost 1 base and J 1 base, leaving 14 bases between the germline ends. The CDR3 length is 18 residues. In nucleotides, the CDR3 is TGTGCCAGCTCACCACGTTCAGGGGATGGGTCCTATAATTCACCCCTCCACTTT. This sequence encodes CASSPRSGDGSYNSPLHF.

This clonotype was counted at least ten times. The chain has TRBV11-2 and TRBJ2-5, with D possibly matching TRBD2 (7 bases). Trimming left V 7 bases short and J 5 bases short, with 17 bases between. There are 14 residues in the CDR3. CDR1 SGHAT and CDR2 FQNNGV come from the germline V gene. This CDR3 reads CASTKGGPGETQYF. The CDR3 region has the DNA TGTGCCAGCACCAAGGGGGGGCCCGGGGAGACCCAGTACTTC.

The rearrangement uses TRBV6-5 and TRBJ1-6; no clear D gene. Deletions cut 2 bases from V and 12 bases from J, with 11 bases between. Per the germline V gene, CDR1 is MNHEY and CDR2 is SVGAGI. The length of the CDR3 is 13 residues. The DNA of the CDR3 is TGTGCCAGCAGTTACGGGAGTCTCGGACCCCTCCACTTT. It yields the protein CASSYGSLGPLHF.

This clonotype came up many times. CDR3 in DNA: TGCGCCAGCAGCCGGGACAGGAGAGAAGGTTCACCCCTCCACTTT. Its translation: CASSRDRREGSPLHF. This chain joins TRBV5-1 and TRBJ1-6, with 8 bases that match TRBD1. The CDR3 totals 15 residues. V shed 4 bases, J shed 9 bases, and the junction held 9 bases outside the gene matches. Germline V gene data show CDR1 as SGHRS and CDR2 as YFSETQ.

This clonotype was counted a few times. The chain couples TRBV19 to TRBJ1-2; D gene uncertain. CDR3 length: 15 residues. From germline, CDR1 is LNHDA and CDR2 SQIVND (reference sequence). V was pared by 1 base and J by 8 bases, with 17 bases between. The CDR3 nucleotides read TGTGCCAGTAGTATAGGGGGTACGGGTGGTCGAGGCTACACCTTC. Protein product: CASSIGGTGGRGYTF.

This clonotype occurred a few times. The J gene is TRBJ2-1, the V gene TRBV14; D may correspond to TRBD1 or TRBD2 (5 bases each). This CDR3 is built from 16 residues. Per the germline V gene, CDR1 is SGHDN and CDR2 is FVKESK. The V and J ends lost 4 bases and 0 bases respectively, with 13 bases between them. CDR3 loop: CASSPVPGSSYNEQFF. CDR3 nucleotides: TGTGCCAGCAGCCCGGTACCAGGGAGCTCCTACAATGAGCAGTTCTTC.

This clonotype has ten or more counts. The rearrangement links TRBV9 to TRBJ1-1; D gene uncertain. The germline V gene encodes CDR1 SGDLS and CDR2 YYNGEE. V lost 4 bases and J 1 base, leaving 11 bases between the germline ends. The CDR3 spans 14 residues. The CDR3 protein is CASSTLDTNTEAFF. The CDR3 DNA is TGTGCCAGCAGCACCCTAGACACGAACACTGAAGCTTTCTTT. Based on the CDR3 plus reference TRBV9 and TRBJ1-1, the full variable domain is DSGVTQTPKHLITATGQRVTLRCSPRSGDLSVYWYQQSLDQGLQFLIQYYNGEERAKGNILERFSAQQFPDLHSELNLSSLELGDSALYFCASSTLDTNTEAFFGQGTRLTVV.

This clonotype was seen more than once but under ten times. The chain combines TRBV6-1 with TRBJ2-2; D remains ambiguous. The V end was cut by 6 bases, the J end by 6 bases, with 5 bases between. The germline V gene encodes CDR1 MNHNS and CDR2 SASEGT. The CDR3 consists of 11 residues. In DNA, the CDR3 is TGTGCCAGCAGGGAACCCGGGGAGCTGTTTTTT. This encodes CASREPGELFF.

This clonotype was counted once. One base away lies a much larger clone, so this may be a sequencing read error. The chain has TRBV2 and TRBJ1-6; D is undetermined. Trimming took 4 bases from V and 9 from J, leaving 19 bases between them. CDR1 is SNHLY, CDR2 FYNNEI, per germline. The CDR3 runs 16 residues. The DNA of the CDR3 is TGTGCCAGCAGTGCGCCACCGATGACAAGGTCTTCACCCCTCCACTTT. The encoded protein is CASSAPPMTRSSPLHF. Based on the CDR3 plus reference TRBV2 and TRBJ1-6, the full variable domain is EPEVTQTPSHQVTQMGQEVILRCVPISNHLYFYWYRQILGQKVEFLVSFYNNEISEKSEIFDDQFSVERPDGSNFTLKIRSTKLEDSAMYFCASSAPPMTRSSPLHFGNGTRLTVT.

The chain employs TRBV7-2 and TRBJ2-6; TRBD1 is a possible D gene (5 bases). From germline, CDR1 is SGHTA and CDR2 FQGNSA. Trimming cost V 5 bases and J 0 bases, with 11 bases left between them. This CDR3 region has 16 residues. The CDR3: CASSPGRVSGANVLTF. The DNA for the CDR3 is TGTGCCAGCAGCCCAGGCAGGGTCTCTGGGGCCAACGTCCTGACTTTC.

The chain uses TRBV4-1 and TRBJ1-1; D gene ambiguous. Trimming pared 2 bases from V and 0 bases from J, leaving 10 bases between. The germline gives CDR1 MGHRA, CDR2 YSYEKL. The CDR3 is 15 amino acids. CDR3 nucleotide sequence: TGCGCCAGCAGCCAAAGTCTGGTAATGAACACTGAAGCTTTCTTT. Protein: CASSQSLVMNTEAFF.

To note about this clonotype: This sequence may be a read error, since a much larger clone differs from it by one base. The V gene is TRBV2, the J gene TRBJ2-2; unclear D gene. Germline-derived CDR1 and CDR2 are SNHLY and FYNNEI. Trimming took off 3 bases at V and 6 bases at J, with 11 bases between the two ends. The CDR3 extends over 14 amino acids. The CDR3 region is CASSESIGSGELFF. DNA for the CDR3: TGTGCCAGCAGTGAGTCCATAGGGTCCGGGGAGCTGTTTTTT.

Ten or more counts support this clonotype. It may be a read error: a sequence one base away is much more abundant. In DNA, the CDR3 is TGCAGTGCTAGATCGGGGCTTGGAAACGCCATATATTTT. Its protein is CSARSGLGNAIYF. J is TRBJ1-3 and V is TRBV20-1; weak D call: TRBD1 (5 bases). Germline assignment: CDR1 DFQATT and CDR2 SNEGSKA (reference sequence). The CDR3 has 13 amino acids.

The chain couples TRBV25-1 to TRBJ2-7; no reliable D call. Trimming stripped 4 bases from V and 6 bases from J, with 10 bases between. The CDR3 has 12 residues. CDR1 and CDR2 from the germline V gene are MGHDK and SYGVNS. This CDR3 reads CASSAPLGEQYF. The CDR3 bases are TGTGCCAGCAGTGCCCCCCTGGGCGAGCAGTACTTC.

This clonotype came up many times. The gene calls are TRBV11-2 and TRBJ2-2; D not resolved. V lost 1 base and J 5 bases, leaving 5 bases between the germline ends. The CDR3 covers 13 residues. Germline CDR1 is SGHAT and CDR2 is FQNNGV. The CDR3, as DNA: TGTGCCAGCAGCTTAGTCTGGACCGGGGAGCTGTTTTTT. As protein: CASSLVWTGELFF.

The chain carries TRBV11-2 and TRBJ2-1; TRBD2 agrees at 9 bases. The V gene's germline CDR1 is SGHAT and CDR2 FQNNGV. This CDR3 has 14 amino acids. V was clipped by 5 bases and J by 4 bases; unmatched bases: 3. The CDR3: CASSVLAGYNEQFF. The CDR3 coding sequence is TGTGCCAGCAGCGTTCTAGCGGGGTACAATGAGCAGTTCTTC. The variable domain in full, completed from reference TRBV11-2 and TRBJ2-1, reads EAGVAQSPRYKIIEKRQSVAFWCNPISGHATLYWYQQILGQGPKLLIQFQNNGVVDDSQLPKDRFSAERLKGVDSTLKIQPAKLEDSAVYLCASSVLAGYNEQFFGPGTRLTVL.

This clonotype was observed a few times. The CDR3 nucleotides read TGTGCCAGCAGCCTTCACTCAATAGGGACCTACGAGCAGTACTTC. It codes for CASSLHSIGTYEQYF. The chain links TRBV19 to TRBJ2-7; D is uncertain. CDR1 and CDR2 from the germline V gene are LNHDA and SQIVND (reference sequence). Between the trimmed V and J ends, which lost 9 bases and 2 bases, there was a span of 20 bases. This CDR3 spans 15 amino acids.